The T cell receptor beta chain described here comes from a study of vaccination effects on CD4 cells after COVID-19. Study at large: The participants, recipients of two vaccine doses, got either BNT162b2 or mRNA-1273. Samples came 142 and 148 days after COVID-19 diagnosis, before vaccination. Study-level results: Marked clonal contraction of both clone types appeared late after vaccination.

Assay used: immunoSEQ multiplex PCR; TCRdb lists only in-frame clones, some missing. This sample carries tens of thousands of clones, under 80% of them seen once, and the ten largest clones take approximately 5%. CD4+ T cells specific for antigen were expanded with viral peptide pools by the ViraFEST assay before sequencing. At the end of about 10 days of culture, CD4+ T cells were isolated. PCR showed that the person got SARS-CoV-2 infection at some point between March and December 2020. The authors exchanged half the medium for IL-2 medium on days 3 and 7. Turning to this clone: Antigen specificity is unknown.

Trimming took 1 base from V and 0 from J, leaving 10 bases between them. The CDR3 extends over 15 amino acids. The germline CDR1 and CDR2 sequences are GTSNPN and SVGIG (reference sequence). Sequencing was performed on CD4+ T cells from PBMCs cultured with HIV peptides, taken before COVID-19 vaccination. Subset indicated: HIV-1 Nef peptide pool negative control/reference culture. The sequence came from a human donor who had a prior SARS-CoV-2 infection. This chain connects TRBV30 to TRBJ2-4; TRBD1 might be the D (6 bases). The CDR3 coding sequence is TGTGCCTGGAGTGAGGGGGTCCAAGCCAAAAACATTCAGTACTTC. This gives the protein CAWSEGVQAKNIQYF.